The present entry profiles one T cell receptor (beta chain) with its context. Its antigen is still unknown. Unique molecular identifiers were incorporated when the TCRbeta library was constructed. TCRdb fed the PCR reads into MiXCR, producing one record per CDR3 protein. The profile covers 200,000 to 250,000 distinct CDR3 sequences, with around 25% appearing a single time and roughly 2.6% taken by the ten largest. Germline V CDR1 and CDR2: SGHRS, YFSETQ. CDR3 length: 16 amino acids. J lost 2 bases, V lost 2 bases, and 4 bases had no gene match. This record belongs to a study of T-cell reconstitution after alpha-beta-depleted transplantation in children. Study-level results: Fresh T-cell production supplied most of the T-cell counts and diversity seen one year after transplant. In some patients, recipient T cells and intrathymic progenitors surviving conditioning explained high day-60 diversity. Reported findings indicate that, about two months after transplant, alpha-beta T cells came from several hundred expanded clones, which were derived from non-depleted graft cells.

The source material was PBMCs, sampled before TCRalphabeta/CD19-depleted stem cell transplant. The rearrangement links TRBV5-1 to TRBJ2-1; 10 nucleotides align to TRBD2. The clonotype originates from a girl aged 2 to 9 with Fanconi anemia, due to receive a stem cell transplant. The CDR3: CASSFLAGGPYNEQFF. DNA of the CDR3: TGCGCCAGCAGCTTTTTAGCGGGGGGCCCCTACAATGAGCAGTTCTTC.